One and the same sample provided the 3 T cell receptor beta chains below, sequenced in a study of cytomegalovirus exposure and HLA in healthy donors. PCR involved 60 Vbeta and 13 Jbeta primers. Profiling relied on immunoSEQ multiplex PCR, and the TCRdb table lists in-frame clones only, not all of them. The listing contains 100,000 or so clones. Sequencing was performed on PBMCs. The receptors come from a man aged 50 to 60 in good health and CMV-seronegative.

This chain links TRBV19 with TRBJ1-2; D is uncertain. This CDR3 is built from 13 residues. Germline V gives CDR1 LNHDA, CDR2 SQIVND (reference sequence). Trimming removed 3 bases at V and 4 bases at J, with 9 bases between. The CDR3 nucleotides are TGTGCCAGTAGTATTTATCCCAGCTATGGCTACACCTTC. Translating gives CASSIYPSYGYTF.

V is TRBV12-5 and J is TRBJ2-7; TRBD1 is a possible D gene (5 bases). V lost 5 bases and J 0 bases, leaving 20 bases between the germline ends. The CDR3 is made up of 17 amino acids. From germline, CDR1 is LGHNT and CDR2 FRNRAP. CDR3 nucleotides: TGTGCTAGTGGTCCCCACGGGCCAGGGTTGGCCTCCTACGAGCAGTACTTC. Translation: CASGPHGPGLASYEQYF.

The chain is built from TRBV5-4 and TRBJ2-1, with D tentatively TRBD1 (5 bases). There are 15 residues in the CDR3. Germline-derived CDR1 and CDR2 are SGHNT and YYREEE (reference sequence). V lost 0 bases and J 8 bases, leaving 15 bases between the germline ends. The CDR3 sequence is CASSLDQGSPDEQFF. CDR3 coding DNA: TGTGCCAGCAGCTTGGACCAGGGAAGCCCTGATGAGCAGTTCTTC.